A single sample gave rise to the 28 T cell receptor beta chains below, sequenced in a study of post-analysis software for immune sequencing data. Points from the study as a whole: Included in a set of a few TRBV segments more frequent in patients than controls were TRBV5-6, TRBV5-1 and TRBV20-1.

The antigens these receptors bind are not known. Each TCR beta cDNA library carried unique molecular identifiers. TCRdb re-derived calls from the PCR reads in MiXCR, one entry per CDR3 protein. The data hold under 650,000 distinct CDR3 sequences, with 44% observed a single time. The sequenced sample consisted of blood. The origin of the receptors is a girl between 10 and 17 years old with multiple sclerosis.

This clonotype was observed a few times. The gene calls are TRBV12-3 or TRBV12-4 and TRBJ1-1; D is unclear. The ends were cut back, 5 bases at V and 0 bases at J, with 7 bases in the middle. This CDR3 has 13 amino acids. CDR3 DNA: TGTGCCAGCAGTCTCCACATGAACACTGAAGCTTTCTTT. This sequence encodes CASSLHMNTEAFF.

This sequence joins TRBV4-1 and TRBJ2-1, with TRBD1 identical over 8 bases. Trimming removed 5 bases from V and 9 bases from J; junction bases left unmatched: 6. From germline, CDR1 is MGHRA and CDR2 YSYEKL. This CDR3 spans 13 amino acids. CDR3 sequence reads: CASSDRTGTEQFF. The CDR3 nucleotides are TGCGCCAGCAGCGACCGGACAGGGACTGAGCAGTTCTTC.

The CDR3 loop is CATSDLDRDQETQYF. CDR3 nucleotide sequence: TGTGCCACCAGTGACCTGGACAGGGACCAAGAGACCCAGTACTTC. This chain uses TRBV24-1 with TRBJ2-5; 8 nucleotides align to TRBD1. CDR3 length: 15 amino acids. The ends lost 4 bases at V and 0 bases at J; junction bases unmatched: 3. Germline-derived CDR1 and CDR2 are KGHDR and SFDVKD.

V usage is TRBV7-3 and J usage is TRBJ2-5, with D unclear. Trimming cost V 5 bases and J 5 bases, with 15 bases left between them. CDR1 is SGHTA, CDR2 FQGTGA, per germline. There are 14 residues in the CDR3. DNA of the CDR3: TGTGCCAGCAGCCTTCCTGGGGTTGAGGAGACCCAGTACTTC. Encoded protein: CASSLPGVEETQYF.

CDR3 sequence: CASSLRAVNEKLFF. The DNA of the CDR3 is TGTGCCAGCAGTTTAAGGGCAGTTAATGAAAAACTGTTTTTT. The chain couples TRBV28 to TRBJ1-4; D is unclear. V lost 2 bases and J 4 bases, leaving 8 bases between the germline ends. The CDR3 extends over 14 amino acids. The germline V gene has CDR1 MDHEN and CDR2 SYDVKM.

This clonotype was counted between two and nine times. The gene calls are TRBV6-5 and TRBJ2-1, with 8 bases that match TRBD1. Trimming cost V 6 bases and J 10 bases; bases outside gene matches: 11. Germline V lookup: CDR1 MNHEY, CDR2 SVGAGI. The CDR3 runs 14 residues. CDR3 DNA: TGTGCCAGCAGGGATCAGCAGGGGGCGGGAGAGCAGTTCTTC. Its protein is CASRDQQGAGEQFF.

This clonotype was recorded at least ten times. V gene TRBV7-6 combines with J gene TRBJ2-5; the match to TRBD2 covers 7 bases. There are 15 residues in the CDR3. Germline CDR1 SGHVS, CDR2 FNYEAQ. Trimming cost V 1 base and J 5 bases; bases outside gene matches: 7. The CDR3 is CASSLDRLAGETQYF. The DNA for the CDR3 is TGTGCCAGCAGCTTAGACCGACTAGCCGGGGAGACCCAGTACTTC.

This chain connects TRBV25-1 to TRBJ2-1; maybe TRBD2 (6 bases). Trimming stripped 4 bases from V and 4 bases from J, with 23 bases between. Germline V CDR1 and CDR2: MGHDK, SYGVNS. The CDR3 spans 18 residues. The CDR3 nucleotides read TGTGCCAGCAGTGGAGGGGAGGTAGGAAGAGTCGGGTACAATGAGCAGTTCTTC. This sequence encodes CASSGGEVGRVGYNEQFF. Using reference TRBV25-1 and TRBJ2-1 for the parts outside the CDR3, the full variable domain is EADIYQTPRYLVIGTGKKITLECSQTMGHDKMYWYQQDPGMELHLIHYSYGVNSTEKGDLSSESTVSRIRTEHFPLTLESARPSHTSQYLCASSGGEVGRVGYNEQFFGPGTRLTVL.

The CDR3 loop is CASSPLVGGAKRTDTQYF. The CDR3 region has the DNA TGTGCCAGCAGCCCTCTCGTCGGAGGGGCAAAGAGGACAGATACGCAGTATTTT. This rearrangement joins TRBV7-8 to TRBJ2-3; TRBD2 is a possible D gene (6 bases). The CDR3 runs to 18 residues. The V end lost 5 bases, the J end lost 3 bases, and 24 bases lay between the germline ends. CDR1 SGHVS and CDR2 FQNEAQ come from the germline V gene.

This clonotype has a handful of counts. V and J are TRBV12-3 or TRBV12-4 and TRBJ1-1, with no clear D. Trimming left V 7 bases short and J 7 bases short, with 13 bases between. This CDR3 has 12 residues. DNA of the CDR3: TGTGCCAGCACCCCCGGACGGATTGAAGCTTTCTTT. Its translation is CASTPGRIEAFF.

This clonotype is a singleton in its sample. This chain links TRBV12-3 or TRBV12-4 with TRBJ2-5; D is possibly TRBD1 (5 bases). The CDR3 covers 15 residues. V dropped 4 bases and J dropped 5 bases, with 17 bases sitting between them. The CDR3 protein is CASSSSTDRLETQYF. The CDR3 nucleotides are TGTGCCAGCAGTTCATCCACCGACAGACTGGAGACCCAGTACTTC.

This clonotype was counted between two and nine times. The chain recombines TRBV12-3 or TRBV12-4 with TRBJ2-7; 10 bases are shared with TRBD1. The CDR3 has 12 amino acids. The V and J ends lost 8 bases and 6 bases, in that order; junction bases with no gene match: 4. The CDR3 loop reads CASGTGVPEQYF. DNA of the CDR3: TGTGCCAGCGGGACAGGGGTCCCCGAGCAGTACTTC.

This clonotype was observed a few times. The chain carries TRBV3-1 and TRBJ2-4; D perhaps matches TRBD2 (6 bases). Trimming removed 4 bases at V and 0 bases at J, with 13 bases between. In germline, CDR1 is LGHDT, CDR2 YNNKEL (reference sequence). This CDR3 spans 16 amino acids. CDR3 in amino acids: CASSPGTELAKNIQYF. The CDR3 coding sequence is TGTGCCAGCAGCCCTGGGACTGAACTAGCCAAAAACATTCAGTACTTC. Full variable domain (remainder filled in from reference TRBV3-1 and TRBJ2-4): DTAVSQTPKYLVTQMGNDKSIKCEQNLGHDTMYWYKQDSKKFLKIMFSYNNKELIINETVPNRFSPKSPDKAHLNLHINSLELGDSAVYFCASSPGTELAKNIQYFGAGTRLSVL.

This rearrangement joins TRBV10-3 to TRBJ2-1; the D is unclear. The CDR3 consists of 14 residues. The V and J ends lost 6 bases and 8 bases respectively, with 17 bases between them. The germline CDR1 and CDR2 sequences are ENHRY and SYGVKD. The CDR3 loop is CAIRDGLVEDEQFF. The DNA of the CDR3 is TGTGCCATCAGAGATGGGCTAGTAGAAGATGAGCAGTTCTTC.

There are a few counts of this clonotype. The rearrangement links TRBV5-1 to TRBJ2-3, with 9 bases fitting TRBD2. Unmatched junction bases numbered 7, after V lost 4 bases and J lost 7 bases. In germline, CDR1 is SGHRS, CDR2 YFSETQ. CDR3 length: 14 amino acids. As DNA, the CDR3 is TGCGCCAGCAGCCCCGGGACTAGCAGAAATACGCAGTATTTT. This gives the protein CASSPGTSRNTQYF.

The chain joins TRBV6-5 to TRBJ2-1, with 7 bases lining up with TRBD2. This CDR3 contains 16 residues. The trim removed 0 bases at V and 5 bases at J, leaving 7 bases unmatched. Germline-derived CDR1 and CDR2 are MNHEY and SVGAGI. This chain's CDR3 is CASSYSERGDHNEQFF. CDR3 sequence (DNA): TGTGCCAGCAGTTACTCGGAACGGGGGGACCACAATGAGCAGTTCTTC.

This chain links TRBV5-1 with TRBJ1-2; 7 nucleotides match TRBD1. Per germline, CDR1 SGHRS and CDR2 YFSETQ. The CDR3 covers 16 residues. Losses at the gene ends were 2 bases for V and 5 bases for J; bases not matched to a gene: 12. The CDR3 coding sequence is TGCGCCAGCAGCTTAACAGGGGCTTCGTCAGGGTATGGCTACACCTTC. Translated: CASSLTGASSGYGYTF.

This rearrangement joins TRBV28 to TRBJ2-3; no clear D. The ends were cut back, 1 base at V and 9 bases at J, with 8 bases in the middle. Germline V gives CDR1 MDHEN, CDR2 SYDVKM. This CDR3 comprises 12 residues. The CDR3 loop reads CASSLSSRTQYF. The CDR3, as DNA: TGTGCCAGCAGTTTATCATCTAGAACGCAGTATTTT.

Note on this clonotype: Since a much larger clone is just one base distant, this may be a read error. The V call is TRBV25-1, the J call TRBJ2-5; 7 nucleotides line up with TRBD1. The V and J ends lost 7 bases and 1 base, in that order; junction bases with no gene match: 3. This CDR3 comprises 13 residues. Germline CDR1 reads MGHDK; CDR2 reads SYGVNS. CDR3 sequence reads: CASTRDSQETQYF. The CDR3 region has the DNA TGTGCCAGCACCAGGGACAGCCAAGAGACCCAGTACTTC. Full variable domain (missing parts from reference TRBV25-1 and TRBJ2-5): EADIYQTPRYLVIGTGKKITLECSQTMGHDKMYWYQQDPGMELHLIHYSYGVNSTEKGDLSSESTVSRIRTEHFPLTLESARPSHTSQYLCASTRDSQETQYFGPGTRLLVL.

This clonotype was detected a few times. The chain couples TRBV12-3 or TRBV12-4 to TRBJ1-5; weak D call: TRBD1 (5 bases). CDR3 length: 14 residues. Trimming took off 8 bases at V and 1 base at J, with 12 bases between the two ends. The CDR3 loop reads CASLRRGSNQPQHF. CDR3 nucleotides: TGTGCCAGCTTACGAAGGGGCAGCAATCAGCCCCAGCATTTT.

The chain is built from TRBV10-3 and TRBJ2-2, with TRBD1 matching 8 bases. This CDR3 region has 14 residues. V lost 8 bases and J lost 5; bases outside the gene matches: 7. Germline V lookup: CDR1 ENHRY, CDR2 SYGVKD. The CDR3 spells CAIGGQGITGELFF. CDR3 sequence (DNA): TGTGCCATCGGAGGACAGGGCATTACCGGGGAGCTGTTTTTT.

The chain has TRBV15 and TRBJ1-5; 7 bases fit TRBD1. With V trimmed by 4 bases and J by 2 bases, 5 bases remained unmatched. CDR3 size: 15 residues. CDR1 is LNHNV, CDR2 YYDKDF, per germline (reference sequence). CDR3 in amino acids: CATSTRGSGNQPQHF. In DNA form, the CDR3 reads TGTGCCACCAGCACCAGGGGGTCGGGCAATCAGCCCCAGCATTTT.

This clonotype was picked up a small number of times. The chain carries TRBV27 and TRBJ2-3; D might be TRBD1 (5 bases). The CDR3 has 16 amino acids. Germline values: CDR1 MNHEY, CDR2 SMNVEV (reference sequence). Trimming removed 2 bases at V and 2 bases at J, with 14 bases between. DNA of the CDR3: TGTGCCAGCAGTTTAGAGTGGGCAGGGCCCACAGATACGCAGTATTTT. It specifies CASSLEWAGPTDTQYF.

The rearrangement joins TRBV4-1 to TRBJ1-5; unclear D gene. The V gene's germline CDR1 is MGHRA and CDR2 YSYEKL. Trimming left V 1 base short and J 3 bases short, with 10 bases between. The CDR3 runs to 15 residues. CDR3 DNA sequence: TGCGCCAGCAGCCAAGTAGGGCAGTCCAATCAGCCCCAGCATTTT. This sequence encodes CASSQVGQSNQPQHF.

Worth noting for this clonotype: A much larger clone is a single base away; this may be a read error. This chain connects TRBV3-1 to TRBJ2-3; 9 positions agree with TRBD1. The CDR3 totals 18 residues. CDR1 is LGHDT, CDR2 YNNKEL, per germline (reference sequence). This CDR3 reads CAGSQDYPTGGVPDTQYF. For the CDR3, the DNA is TGTGCCGGCAGCCAAGATTATCCGACAGGGGGGGTCCCAGATACGCAGTATTTT.

The chain recombines TRBV10-3 with TRBJ2-7; TRBD2 matches at 8 bases. Germline V lookup: CDR1 ENHRY, CDR2 SYGVKD. V lost 0 bases and J lost 3; bases outside the gene matches: 4. The CDR3 loop spans 15 amino acids. The DNA for the CDR3 is TGTGCCATCAGTGAGTCGAGGACTAGCAGCTACGAGCAGTACTTC. Its translation is CAISESRTSSYEQYF.

The rearrangement joins TRBV6-4 to TRBJ1-4, with D hard to call. V was cut by 2 bases and J by 0 bases, with 7 bases left in between. The CDR3 loop spans 15 amino acids. From germline, CDR1 is MRHNA and CDR2 SNTAGT. CDR3 amino acids: CASSDGDPTNEKLFF. In nucleotides, the CDR3 is TGTGCCAGCAGTGACGGGGATCCAACTAATGAAAAACTGTTTTTT.

This clonotype was counted only a few times. This chain links TRBV4-1 with TRBJ1-2; D not resolved. V lost 3 bases to trimming and J lost 4 bases, with 6 bases between them. CDR1 and CDR2 from the germline V gene are MGHRA and YSYEKL. The CDR3 runs to 12 residues. The DNA of the CDR3 is TGCGCCAGCAGCCAGGAGACCTATGGCTACACCTTC. Its protein is CASSQETYGYTF.